What follows is one T cell receptor beta chain and its context. This entry comes from a study of blood T cell repertoires in COVID-19. Looking at the study overall: Italy, Spain and the United States were the sources of the convalescent and acute COVID-19 samples.

There are 15 residues in the CDR3. The germline CDR1 and CDR2 sequences are MNHEY and SMNVEV (reference sequence). V was shortened by 2 bases and J by 1 base, with 11 bases between the two germline ends. How the authors handled the data: From reference gene primer amplification, estimates of nucleated cell counts were derived. The method was immunoSEQ multiplex PCR; TCRdb's version includes in-frame clones alone and lacks a portion of them. The DNA was the basis for D and trimming; V, J and clone size are from that table. The sample lists about 260,000 clones, 88% seen once, with roughly 4% in the top ten.

The material sequenced was peripheral blood. The clonotype was recovered from a man aged 55 to 69 who had recovered from COVID-19. The V call is TRBV27, the J call TRBJ1-2; D gene ambiguous. The chain's CDR3 is CASSLVGDLNYGYTF. Here the CDR3 DNA reads TGTGCCAGCAGTTTAGTGGGCGATCTTAACTATGGCTACACCTTC.